The sequence of this TCR beta chain was determined in a study of blood T cell repertoires in COVID-19. Trimming took 3 bases from V and 4 from J, leaving 12 bases between them. The CDR3 covers 14 residues. From germline, CDR1 is SEHNR and CDR2 FQNEAQ (reference sequence). Some clones are missing from TCRdb's copy, which holds only in-frame ones; the method was immunoSEQ multiplex PCR. The data hold 150,000 to 200,000 clones, with about 92% observed a single time. The source is a woman between 55 and 75 years old with COVID-19, enrolled during active disease. The sequencing input was peripheral blood. This chain links TRBV7-9 with TRBJ1-1; a weak D match, TRBD1 (6 bases). The CDR3 sequence is CASSLQGRGTEAFF. In DNA form, the CDR3 reads TGTGCCAGCAGCTTGCAGGGGAGGGGCACTGAAGCTTTCTTT. The full variable domain, completed using reference TRBV7-9 and TRBJ1-1, is DTGVSQNPRHKITKRGQNVTFRCDPISEHNRLYWYRQTLGQGPEFLTYFQNEAQLEKSRLLSDRFSAERPKGSFSTLEIQRTEQGDSAMYLCASSLQGRGTEAFFGQGTRLTVV.